This TCR beta chain stems from a study of blood T cell repertoires in COVID-19. As for the study in general: The United States, Italy and Spain provided the acute and convalescent COVID-19 samples. The cDNA or gDNA used as material had been derived from T cells, B-cell-depleted T cells, or PBMCs.

Germline V lookup: CDR1 DFQATT, CDR2 SNEGSKA (reference sequence). There are 14 residues in the CDR3. The V and J ends lost 3 bases and 5 bases respectively, with 17 bases between them. Repertoires were generated with immunoSEQ multiplex PCR, while TCRdb's copy carries only in-frame clones and drops some. The sample has roughly 48,000 clones, around 82% seen once. The chain carries TRBV20-1 and TRBJ2-7, with a tentative D call TRBD1 (5 bases). The sequencing sample was made of peripheral blood. The TCR comes from a human donor in a cohort sampled during active COVID-19. CDR3 protein: CSASSGYETDEQYF. The DNA for the CDR3 is TGCAGTGCTAGTTCAGGGTATGAAACGGACGAGCAGTACTTC.